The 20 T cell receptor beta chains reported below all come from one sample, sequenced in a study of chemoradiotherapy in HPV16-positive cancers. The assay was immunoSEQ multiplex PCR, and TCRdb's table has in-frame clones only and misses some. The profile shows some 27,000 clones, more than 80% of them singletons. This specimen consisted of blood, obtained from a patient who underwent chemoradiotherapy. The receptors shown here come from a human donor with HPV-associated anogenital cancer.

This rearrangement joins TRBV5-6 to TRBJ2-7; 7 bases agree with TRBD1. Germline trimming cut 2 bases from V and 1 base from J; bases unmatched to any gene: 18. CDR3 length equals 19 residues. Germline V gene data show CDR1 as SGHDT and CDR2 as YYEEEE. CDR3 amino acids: CASSFRQGRDSVPSYEQYF. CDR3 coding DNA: TGTGCCAGCAGCTTCCGACAGGGCCGCGATAGCGTACCATCCTACGAGCAGTACTTC.

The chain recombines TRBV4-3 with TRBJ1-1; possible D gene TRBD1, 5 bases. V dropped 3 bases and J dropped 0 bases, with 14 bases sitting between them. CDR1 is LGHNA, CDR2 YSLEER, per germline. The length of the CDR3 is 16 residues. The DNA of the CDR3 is TGCGCCAGCAGCCAGTCTGTGGGACGGCTGAACACTGAAGCTTTCTTT. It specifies CASSQSVGRLNTEAFF.

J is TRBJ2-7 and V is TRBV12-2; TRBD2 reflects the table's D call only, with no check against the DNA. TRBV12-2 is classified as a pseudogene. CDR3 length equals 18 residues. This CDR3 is CASRLAREKVEVNYEQYF. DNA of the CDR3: TGTGCAAGTCGCTTAGCGCGAGAAAAGGTGGAGGTCAACTACGAGCAGTACTTC.

The CDR3 DNA reads as TGTGCCAGCAGTGAAGGGGAGGGGGGATGGTACGAGCAGTACTTC. This codes for CASSEGEGGWYEQYF. This chain joins TRBV2 and TRBJ2-7; D is possibly TRBD2 (7 bases). V lost 1 base and J 4 bases, leaving 14 bases between the germline ends. Germline V lookup: CDR1 SNHLY, CDR2 FYNNEI. This CDR3 contains 15 residues.

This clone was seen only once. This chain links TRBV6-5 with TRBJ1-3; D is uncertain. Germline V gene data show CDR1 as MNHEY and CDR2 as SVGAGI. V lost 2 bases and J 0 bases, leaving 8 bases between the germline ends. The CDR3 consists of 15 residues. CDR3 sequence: CASSYGYSSGNTIYF. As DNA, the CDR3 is TGTGCCAGCAGTTACGGTTACAGCTCTGGAAACACCATATATTTT.

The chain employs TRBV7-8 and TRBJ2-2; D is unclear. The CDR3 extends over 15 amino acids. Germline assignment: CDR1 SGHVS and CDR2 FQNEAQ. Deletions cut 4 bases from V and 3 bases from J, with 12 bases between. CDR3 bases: TGTGCCAGCAGCTCGCCGGCGGATGACACCGGGGAGCTGTTTTTT. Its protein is CASSSPADDTGELFF.

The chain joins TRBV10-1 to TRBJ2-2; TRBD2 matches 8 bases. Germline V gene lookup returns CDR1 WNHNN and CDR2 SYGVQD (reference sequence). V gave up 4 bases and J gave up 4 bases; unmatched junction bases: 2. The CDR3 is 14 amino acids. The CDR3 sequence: CASSGTSGTGELFF. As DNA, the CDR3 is TGCGCCAGCAGTGGCACTAGCGGCACCGGGGAGCTGTTTTTT.

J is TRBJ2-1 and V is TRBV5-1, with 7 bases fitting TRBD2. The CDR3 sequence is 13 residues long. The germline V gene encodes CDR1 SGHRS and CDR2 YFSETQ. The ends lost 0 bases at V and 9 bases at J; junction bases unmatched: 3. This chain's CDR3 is CASSLGSSGEQFF. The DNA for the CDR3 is TGCGCCAGCAGCTTGGGGTCTAGCGGTGAGCAGTTCTTC.

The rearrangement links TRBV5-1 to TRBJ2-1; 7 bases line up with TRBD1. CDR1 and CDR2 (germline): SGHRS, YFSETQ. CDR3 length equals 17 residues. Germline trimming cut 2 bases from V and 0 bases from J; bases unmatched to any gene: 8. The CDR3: CASSLRDSWSSYNEQFF. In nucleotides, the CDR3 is TGCGCCAGCAGCTTACGGGACAGTTGGAGCTCCTACAATGAGCAGTTCTTC. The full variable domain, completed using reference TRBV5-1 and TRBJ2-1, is KAGVTQTPRYLIKTRGQQVTLSCSPISGHRSVSWYQQTPGQGLQFLFEYFSETQRNKGNFPGRFSGRQFSNSRSEMNVSTLELGDSALYLCASSLRDSWSSYNEQFFGPGTRLTVL.

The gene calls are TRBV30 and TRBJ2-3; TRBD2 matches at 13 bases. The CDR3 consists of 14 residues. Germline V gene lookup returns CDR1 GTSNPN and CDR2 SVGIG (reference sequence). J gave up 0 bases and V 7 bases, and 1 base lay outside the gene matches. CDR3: CASGLAGSTDTQYF. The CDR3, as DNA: TGTGCCTCGGGACTAGCGGGGAGCACAGATACGCAGTATTTT.

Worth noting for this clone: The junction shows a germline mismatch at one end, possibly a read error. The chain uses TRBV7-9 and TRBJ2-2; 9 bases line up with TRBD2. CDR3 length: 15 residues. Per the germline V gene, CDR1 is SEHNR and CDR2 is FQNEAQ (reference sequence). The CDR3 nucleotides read TGTGCCAGCAGCCTAGCGGGACTTTACACCGGGGAGCTGTTTTTT. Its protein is CASSLAGLYTGELFF. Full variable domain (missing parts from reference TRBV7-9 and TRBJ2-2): DTGVSQNPRHKITKRGQNVTFRCDPISEHNRLYWYRQTLGQGPEFLTYFQNEAQLEKSRLLSDRFSAERPKGSFSTLEIQRTEQGDSAMYLCASSLAGLYTGELFFGEGSRLTVL.

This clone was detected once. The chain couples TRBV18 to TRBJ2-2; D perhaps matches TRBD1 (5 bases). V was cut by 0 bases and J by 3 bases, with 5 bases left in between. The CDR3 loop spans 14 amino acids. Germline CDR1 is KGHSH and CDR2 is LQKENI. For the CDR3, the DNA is TGTGCCAGCTCACCACCAGGGGACACCGGGGAGCTGTTTTTT. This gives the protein CASSPPGDTGELFF.

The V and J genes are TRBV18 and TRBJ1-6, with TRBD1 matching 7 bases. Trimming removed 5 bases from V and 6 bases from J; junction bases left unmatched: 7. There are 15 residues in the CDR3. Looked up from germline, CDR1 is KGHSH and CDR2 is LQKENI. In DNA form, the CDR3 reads TGTGCCAGCTCATCGGGACAGAACTCTAATTCACCCCTCCACTTT. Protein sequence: CASSSGQNSNSPLHF.

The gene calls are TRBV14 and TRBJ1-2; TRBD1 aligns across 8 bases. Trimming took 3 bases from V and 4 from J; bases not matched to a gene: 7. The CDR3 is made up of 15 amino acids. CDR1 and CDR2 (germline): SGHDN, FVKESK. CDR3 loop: CASSHRDRGFYGYTF. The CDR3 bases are TGTGCCAGCAGCCATCGAGACAGGGGATTCTATGGCTACACCTTC. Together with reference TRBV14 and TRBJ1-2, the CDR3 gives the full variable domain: EAGVTQFPSHSVIEKGQTVTLRCDPISGHDNLYWYRRVMGKEIKFLLHFVKESKQDESGMPNNRFLAERTGGTYSTLKVQPAELEDSGVYFCASSHRDRGFYGYTFGSGTRLTVV.

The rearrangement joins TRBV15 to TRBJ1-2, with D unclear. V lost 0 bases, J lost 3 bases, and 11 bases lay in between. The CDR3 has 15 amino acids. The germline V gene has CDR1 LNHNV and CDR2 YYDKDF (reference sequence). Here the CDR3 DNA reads TGTGCCACCAGCAGAGATCGTCTGTTGCACTATGGCTACACCTTC. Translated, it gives CATSRDRLLHYGYTF.

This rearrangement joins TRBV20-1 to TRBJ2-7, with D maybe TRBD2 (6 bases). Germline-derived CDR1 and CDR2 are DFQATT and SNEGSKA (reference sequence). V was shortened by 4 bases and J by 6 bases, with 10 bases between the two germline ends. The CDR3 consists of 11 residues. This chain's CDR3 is CSANRESEQYF. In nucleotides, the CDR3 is TGCAGTGCTAACCGGGAGAGCGAGCAGTACTTC.

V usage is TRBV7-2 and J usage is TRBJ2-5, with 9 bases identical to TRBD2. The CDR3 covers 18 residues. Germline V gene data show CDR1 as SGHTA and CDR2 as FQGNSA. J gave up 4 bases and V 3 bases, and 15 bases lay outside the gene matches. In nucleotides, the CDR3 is TGTGCCAGCAGCTTCGGCTCAGCTAGCGGGGCTCGGAGAGAGACCCAGTACTTC. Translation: CASSFGSASGARRETQYF.

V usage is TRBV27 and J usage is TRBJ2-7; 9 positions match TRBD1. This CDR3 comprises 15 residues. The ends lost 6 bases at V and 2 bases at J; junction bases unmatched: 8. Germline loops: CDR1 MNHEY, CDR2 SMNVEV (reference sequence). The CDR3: CASSSGTGITYEQYF. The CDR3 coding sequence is TGTGCCAGCAGCTCCGGGACAGGGATAACCTACGAGCAGTACTTC.

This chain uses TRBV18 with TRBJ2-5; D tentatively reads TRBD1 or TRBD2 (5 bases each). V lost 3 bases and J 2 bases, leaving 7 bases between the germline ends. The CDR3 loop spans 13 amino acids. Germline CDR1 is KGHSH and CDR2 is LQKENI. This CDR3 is CASSPGEQETQYF. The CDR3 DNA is TGTGCCAGCTCACCGGGGGAGCAAGAGACCCAGTACTTC.

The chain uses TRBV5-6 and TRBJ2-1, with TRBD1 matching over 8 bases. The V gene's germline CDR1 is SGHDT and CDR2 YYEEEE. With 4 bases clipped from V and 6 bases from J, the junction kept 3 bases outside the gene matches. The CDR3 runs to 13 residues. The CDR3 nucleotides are TGTGCCAGCAGCCACGGACAGGGCAATGAGCAGTTCTTC. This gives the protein CASSHGQGNEQFF.